Described below is a single T cell receptor (beta chain) sequence and its context. The antigen is unknown. The sample comes from a study of cytomegalovirus exposure and HLA in healthy donors. Study context: There were under 140 million unique TCR beta sequences, drawn from approximately 180 million T cells, in an earlier analysis. Researchers found that approximately 85% of 398 genotyped donors fell within the Caucasian-associated ancestry cluster.

CDR1 and CDR2 (germline): SGHAT, FQNNGV. The CDR3 runs 16 residues. Trimming removed 0 bases at V and 6 bases at J, with 12 bases between. PCR employed 60 Vbeta and 13 Jbeta primers. Sequencing was performed with immunoSEQ multiplex PCR; in TCRdb, only in-frame clones are kept and a portion is missing. The sample has roughly 200,000 clones, 85% to 90% seen once. Notes on the study in general: Researchers counted roughly 160 TCR beta chains as cytomegalovirus-associated. Further analysis was carried out later, and it showed several of the most significant clusters appearing linked to common viral pathogens.

The gene calls are TRBV11-2 and TRBJ1-6; D remains ambiguous. Specimen: PBMCs. The TCR was taken from a man aged 30 to 45 in good health and CMV-seronegative. CDR3 region: CASSLDGGRPNSPLHF. For the CDR3, the DNA is TGTGCCAGCAGCTTAGATGGCGGGAGGCCTAATTCACCCCTCCACTTT.